This section outlines one T cell receptor beta chain sequence together with its context. This clonotype has a count of ten or more. Its antigen is not yet known. There are no base qualities to consult, and no much larger clone falls within one base. The sample's time point, from its label and the paper: healthy volunteer bleed at 6 weeks. Total RNA was extracted from unfractionated whole blood collected in Tempus Blood RNA tubes. As TCR sequencing controls, roughly five healthy volunteers were used, with blood taken at day 0, 2 weeks and 6 weeks. To prepare the library, RACE was applied. Sequencing used a NextSeq 500. Library preparation attached unique molecular identifiers to individual cDNA molecules for quantitative, reproducible TCR counting. On the authors' methods: Samples had a median of 95,638 TCRs, with a range from 23,224 to 690,600. V, J and CDR3 annotation of the TCR reads was carried out using the Decombinator software suite. Every sample was subsampled to the same number of TCRs (28,000) for the PS versus PT1 abundance plots. TCRs were defined as expanded if absent before sensitization and observed at least eight times at the 2-week time point. TCRdb reran the public reads through fastp at Q25 and MiXCR, keeping productive beta chains. For every CDR3 protein sequence, its rows merge into one entry that carries the most common genes and DNA. The V and J calls reflect TCRdb's pipeline rather than the authors' work. The sample records tens of thousands of distinct CDR3 sequences, 5.5% of which are singletons. The ten largest clones capture about 13% of the sample.

The entry originates in a study of human T cells and chemical hapten exposure (TCRdb year 2021). Describing the broader study: Libraries were pooled for sequencing, and per-sample TCR yields varied mainly because of small differences in library volumes within the pool. Each blood RNA sample was used to sequence both TCR alpha and TCR beta chains. The study tracked peripheral blood TCR repertoire changes in vivo during primary and secondary sensitization to the hapten diphenylcyclopropenone (DPC) in alopecia patients. Study-wide conclusions, independent of this receptor: No change with DPC sensitization was found in the number of TCRs above 1 in 1000 frequency, and no evidence of global repertoire structure alterations was found. After repeated subsampling, changes were observed in the strength of the expansion versus patch-test correlation and in the threshold at which the correlation became significant.

CDR1 SNHLY and CDR2 FYNNEI were looked up in the germline V gene. Relative to germline, V is 6 bases shorter and J is 8 bases shorter, with 16 bases between their ends. Inclusive of the bounding cysteine and phenylalanine, the CDR3 is 13 residues long. Of the read, only the CDR3 DNA is kept; its 39 bases are in frame from base 1. The chain was built from TRBV2 and TRBJ1-2; the D segment cannot be called with confidence. The sample comprised whole blood. The clonotype was recovered from a human donor in good health. Some clones in this sample may be carry-over from other donors' samples. Here the CDR3 is given as CASRSSQLEGYTF. The nucleotides are TGTGCCAGCAGATCAAGCCAGCTTGAGGGCTACACCTTC.